Presented here are 18 T cell receptor beta chains from one specimen sequenced in a study of CD8 T cells in Susac syndrome (dated 2019 in TCRdb). Receptor amplification or capture employed the immunoSEQ multiplex PCR assay. RNA was extracted using the RNeasy kit, and 0.5 to 1 microgram was reverse transcribed with random hexamers. In TCRdb, the public reads were trimmed at Q25 with fastp and aligned with MiXCR, with productive beta chains retained. Here each entry gathers all rows of one CDR3 protein and keeps the most common genes and DNA. For this sample there are about 150,000 distinct CDR3 sequences; roughly 94% appear just once. The top ten clonotypes cover roughly 0.21% of the sample. The sample taken for sequencing was CD8+ T cells from PBMCs. These receptors all come from a human donor with multiple sclerosis.

The chain recombines TRBV4-3 with TRBJ2-7, with 7 bases that match TRBD1. Looked up from germline, CDR1 is LGHNA and CDR2 is YSLEER. The trim removed 0 bases at V and 3 bases at J, leaving 8 bases unmatched. This CDR3 has 16 residues. DNA for the CDR3: TGCGCCAGCAGCCAAGATCATAGGACAGGTTACTACGAGCAGTACTTC. Translation gives CASSQDHRTGYYEQYF.

The chain joins TRBV9 to TRBJ2-7; D gene ambiguous. CDR1 SGDLS and CDR2 YYNGEE come from the germline V gene. The CDR3 sequence is 14 residues long. V lost 0 bases, J lost 3 bases, and 10 bases lay in between. This chain's CDR3 is CASSVAPGNYEQYF. CDR3 in DNA: TGTGCCAGCAGCGTAGCCCCAGGCAACTACGAGCAGTACTTC. The full variable domain, its missing parts supplied by reference TRBV9 and TRBJ2-7, is DSGVTQTPKHLITATGQRVTLRCSPRSGDLSVYWYQQSLDQGLQFLIQYYNGEERAKGNILERFSAQQFPDLHSELNLSSLELGDSALYFCASSVAPGNYEQYFGPGTRLTVT.

The chain carries TRBV24-1 and TRBJ2-1; no definite D call. The CDR3 spans 13 residues. CDR1 KGHDR and CDR2 SFDVKD come from the germline V gene. V was pared by 4 bases and J by 4 bases, with 7 bases between. CDR3 sequence (DNA): TGTGCCACCAGTGACGACTTGTACAATGAGCAGTTCTTC. Its protein is CATSDDLYNEQFF.

The chain recombines TRBV7-9 with TRBJ2-7, with 7 bases fitting TRBD1. The CDR3 contains 15 residues. Trimming at V came to 3 bases and at J to 0 bases, leaving 5 bases not matched to a gene. Germline V gene data show CDR1 as SEHNR and CDR2 as FQNEAQ (reference sequence). The CDR3 coding sequence is TGTGCCAGCAGCTTGGCCACAGGGGACTCCTACGAGCAGTACTTC. As protein: CASSLATGDSYEQYF.

CDR3 nucleotides: TGTGCCAGCAGCTTATGGGACAGGGTCTACGAGCAGTACTTC. Translation: CASSLWDRVYEQYF. The rearrangement joins TRBV13 to TRBJ2-7; 9 nucleotides line up with TRBD1. This CDR3 comprises 14 residues. Germline-derived CDR1 and CDR2 are PRHDT and FYEKMQ (reference sequence). The ends lost 2 bases at V and 3 bases at J; junction bases unmatched: 2.

This rearrangement joins TRBV20-1 to TRBJ1-1; D is uncertain. Germline values: CDR1 DFQATT, CDR2 SNEGSKA (reference sequence). V shed 4 bases and J shed 1 base, with 7 bases lying between them. The CDR3 has 12 residues. CDR3 in DNA: TGCAGTGCTAACCGGGGGAACACTGAAGCTTTCTTT. Its translation is CSANRGNTEAFF.

CDR3 sequence reads: CASSEPGTESSYEQYF. Written as DNA, the CDR3 is TGTGCCAGCAGCGAGCCCGGGACAGAGAGTTCCTACGAGCAGTACTTC. This chain uses TRBV7-9 with TRBJ2-7; 7 bases agree with TRBD1. Germline V gives CDR1 SEHNR, CDR2 FQNEAQ (reference sequence). The CDR3 loop spans 16 amino acids. The V gene end was trimmed by 5 bases and the J gene end by 1 base; junction bases not matched to a gene: 11. Full variable domain (remainder filled in from reference TRBV7-9 and TRBJ2-7): DTGVSQNPRHKITKRGQNVTFRCDPISEHNRLYWYRQTLGQGPEFLTYFQNEAQLEKSRLLSDRFSAERPKGSFSTLEIQRTEQGDSAMYLCASSEPGTESSYEQYFGPGTRLTVT.

This clonotype has only one observation. This chain uses TRBV9 with TRBJ1-2; D unresolved. CDR1 and CDR2 from the germline V gene are SGDLS and YYNGEE. CDR3 length: 14 residues. Trimming stripped 4 bases from V and 13 bases from J, with 23 bases between. The CDR3 region has the DNA TGTGCCAGCAGCCCAACCCTGGACCCTAGATCCTCCACCTTC. Translation: CASSPTLDPRSSTF.

The chain is built from TRBV7-8 and TRBJ1-1; a weak D match, TRBD1 (5 bases). The CDR3 is 16 amino acids. V dropped 1 base and J dropped 5 bases, with 17 bases sitting between them. Germline V gene lookup returns CDR1 SGHVS and CDR2 FQNEAQ. CDR3 loop: CASSLGEQGTETEAFF. The DNA for the CDR3 is TGTGCCAGCAGCTTAGGTGAGCAGGGAACGGAAACTGAAGCTTTCTTT.

This clonotype was counted once. The V and J genes are TRBV27 and TRBJ1-2; D is perhaps TRBD1 (6 bases). V lost 4 bases to trimming and J lost 12 bases, with 15 bases between them. The germline V gene encodes CDR1 MNHEY and CDR2 SMNVEV (reference sequence). CDR3 length: 12 residues. CDR3 region: CASSSSDRVNTF. Here the CDR3 DNA reads TGTGCCAGCAGTTCCTCGGACAGAGTAAACACCTTC.

J is TRBJ2-1 and V is TRBV6-1; D assignment may be TRBD1 or TRBD2 (5 bases each). Germline loops: CDR1 MNHNS, CDR2 SASEGT. The CDR3 is 16 residues long. Trimming cost V 5 bases and J 0 bases, with 14 bases left between them. CDR3: CASSPFGAGSYNEQFF. CDR3 sequence (DNA): TGTGCCAGCAGTCCCTTCGGGGCGGGCTCCTACAATGAGCAGTTCTTC.

With respect to this clonotype: One junction end does not reproduce the germline sequence, and a read error may be involved. The chain uses TRBV4-1 and TRBJ1-4; TRBD1 agrees at 10 bases. CDR3 length: 15 amino acids. CDR1 is MGHRA and CDR2 is YSYEKL in the germline V gene. The chain's CDR3 is CASSQRQGANEKLFF. CDR3 sequence (DNA): TGCGCCAGCAGCCAACGACAGGGGGCTAACGAAAAACTGTTTTTT.

The chain recombines TRBV27 with TRBJ2-1; the match to TRBD1 covers 7 bases. The germline V gene has CDR1 MNHEY and CDR2 SMNVEV (reference sequence). CDR3 length: 15 amino acids. Germline trimming cut 8 bases from V and 7 bases from J; bases unmatched to any gene: 14. The CDR3 loop is CASGPDRALGNEQFF. The CDR3 DNA reads TGTGCCAGCGGGCCAGACAGGGCGCTAGGTAATGAGCAGTTCTTC.

Here the CDR3 DNA reads TGCAGCGTTGCGGGTTTGGAGGGGCGCGGATCCCCCTACACCTTC. Translated: CSVAGLEGRGSPYTF. The chain links TRBV29-1 to TRBJ1-2; TRBD1 might be the D (5 bases). Looked up from germline, CDR1 is SQVTM and CDR2 is ANQGSEA. The CDR3 runs 15 residues. The V and J ends lost 4 bases and 10 bases respectively, with 25 bases between them.

The table lists this clonotype with a few counts. DNA for the CDR3: TGTGCCAGCAAAAGGGCCTACGAGCAGTACTTC. Protein product: CASKRAYEQYF. The chain joins TRBV6-2 or TRBV6-3 to TRBJ2-7; no clear D gene. Per germline, CDR1 MNHEY and CDR2 SVGEGT. V lost 7 bases and J lost 2, with 6 bases in between. The CDR3 spans 11 residues.

CDR3 residues: CASQGDSNQPQHF. The DNA for the CDR3 is TGCGCCAGCCAGGGGGATAGCAATCAGCCCCAGCATTTT. The chain couples TRBV4-1 to TRBJ1-5; TRBD1 agrees at 7 bases. The CDR3 spans 13 residues. Germline loops: CDR1 MGHRA, CDR2 YSYEKL. J lost 0 bases, V lost 8 bases, and 1 base had no gene match.

V is TRBV20-1 and J is TRBJ2-3, with TRBD2 matching over 7 bases. The CDR3 has 14 residues. The V gene end was trimmed by 6 bases and the J gene end by 4 bases; junction bases not matched to a gene: 10. Germline CDR1 DFQATT, CDR2 SNEGSKA (reference sequence). CDR3 sequence (DNA): TGCAGTGCCAGCGGGACTTCTGGTGCAGATACGCAGTATTTT. This encodes CSASGTSGADTQYF.

This sequence joins TRBV5-4 and TRBJ1-1; no clear D. Germline V gene sequence: CDR1 SGHNT, CDR2 YYREEE (reference sequence). The CDR3 loop spans 16 amino acids. Trimming removed 5 bases at V and 0 bases at J, with 17 bases between. The CDR3 sequence is CASRTTYDPLNTEAFF. The CDR3, as DNA: TGTGCCAGCAGGACCACCTACGATCCCTTGAACACTGAAGCTTTCTTT.